The 23 T cell receptor beta chains below were found in one sample sequenced in a study of cytomegalovirus exposure and HLA in healthy donors. Primers for the PCR totalled 60 Vbeta and 13 Jbeta. Profiled with immunoSEQ multiplex PCR; TCRdb holds only in-frame clones, not every one. The sample lists 150,000 to 200,000 clones, around 81% occurring once. Source material: PBMCs. The receptor set was obtained from a woman aged 18-35 years in good health and CMV-seropositive.

J is TRBJ2-5 and V is TRBV2; 7 bases align to TRBD2. CDR1 and CDR2 (germline): SNHLY, FYNNEI. The V segment lost 4 bases and the J segment 5 bases; nucleotides outside the gene matches: 13. The CDR3 loop spans 16 amino acids. The CDR3 nucleotides read TGTGCCAGCAGTGGGTCCGAGCGGGACCTCTGGGAGACCCAGTACTTC. Its translation is CASSGSERDLWETQYF.

This clone appeared a single time. J is TRBJ1-2 and V is TRBV5-1, with 8 bases identical to TRBD1. Germline CDR1 reads SGHRS; CDR2 reads YFSETQ. V gave up 0 bases and J gave up 3 bases; unmatched junction bases: 4. The CDR3 is made up of 15 amino acids. This chain's CDR3 is CASSLAGGEYYGYTF. The CDR3 DNA reads as TGCGCCAGCAGCTTGGCAGGGGGCGAGTACTATGGCTACACCTTC.

In DNA, the CDR3 is TGTGCCAGCAGCCTTTTGTGGGGGGCTGAAGCTTTCTTT. Translation: CASSLLWGAEAFF. The rearrangement joins TRBV14 to TRBJ1-1, with D tentatively TRBD1 (5 bases). In germline, CDR1 is SGHDN, CDR2 FVKESK. The V gene lost 4 bases and the J gene lost 6 bases, with 12 bases spanning the gap. There are 13 residues in the CDR3.

V is TRBV5-6 and J is TRBJ2-3; TRBD2 matches 12 bases. The CDR3 totals 16 residues. The germline V gene has CDR1 SGHDT and CDR2 YYEEEE. V lost 4 bases to trimming and J lost 4 bases; unmatched junction nucleotides: 7. This CDR3 is CASSRETSGGSDTQYF. The CDR3 DNA sequence: TGTGCCAGCAGCAGAGAGACTAGCGGGGGTTCAGATACGCAGTATTTT. Full variable domain (rest looked up from reference TRBV5-6 and TRBJ2-3): DAGVTQSPTHLIKTRGQQVTLRCSPKSGHDTVSWYQQALGQGPQFIFQYYEEEERQRGNFPDRFSGHQFPNYSSELNVNALLLGDSALYLCASSRETSGGSDTQYFGPGTRLTVL.

The CDR3 spells CASSPGGSSGNTIYF. CDR3 nucleotides: TGTGCCAGCTCACCTGGCGGTTCCTCTGGAAACACCATATATTTT. This chain uses TRBV18 with TRBJ1-3; D ambiguous. Trimming pared 3 bases from V and 0 bases from J, leaving 9 bases between. Per the germline V gene, CDR1 is KGHSH and CDR2 is LQKENI. This CDR3 spans 15 amino acids.

In its sample, this clone was seen a few times. This chain uses TRBV7-8 with TRBJ1-3; no reliable D call. Per the germline V gene, CDR1 is SGHVS and CDR2 is FQNEAQ. V lost 0 bases, J lost 1 base, and 10 bases lay in between. This CDR3 spans 16 amino acids. CDR3 residues: CASSLARVGSGNTIYF. The DNA of the CDR3 is TGTGCCAGCAGCTTAGCGAGGGTTGGGTCTGGAAACACCATATATTTT.

This clone has just a few counts. The chain links TRBV4-1 to TRBJ2-5; TRBD1 agrees at 7 bases. This CDR3 region has 13 residues. From germline, CDR1 is MGHRA and CDR2 YSYEKL. Losses at the gene ends were 8 bases for V and 2 bases for J; bases not matched to a gene: 5. This CDR3 reads CASAQGQQETQYF. CDR3 coding DNA: TGCGCCAGCGCCCAGGGACAGCAAGAGACCCAGTACTTC.

The rearrangement uses TRBV14 and TRBJ1-1; D not resolved. The ends were cut back, 0 bases at V and 1 base at J, with 12 bases in the middle. The CDR3 runs to 16 residues. Germline CDR1 and CDR2: SGHDN and FVKESK. The CDR3 protein is CASSQDPRRTNTEAFF. For the CDR3, the DNA is TGTGCCAGCAGCCAAGATCCTAGGAGGACGAACACTGAAGCTTTCTTT.

The chain combines TRBV7-2 with TRBJ1-2; the D gene is possibly TRBD1 (6 bases). Deletions cut 3 bases from V and 5 bases from J, with 10 bases between. The CDR3 has 13 amino acids. In germline, CDR1 is SGHTA, CDR2 FQGNSA. The CDR3 region has the DNA TGTGCCAGCAGCTTGGGACATTTGTATGGCTACACCTTC. It codes for CASSLGHLYGYTF.

The genes are TRBV9 and TRBJ1-2, with D tentatively TRBD1 (6 bases). From germline, CDR1 is SGDLS and CDR2 YYNGEE. V lost 6 bases, J lost 3 bases, and 15 bases lay in between. This CDR3 comprises 14 residues. The CDR3 bases are TGTGCCAGCACCCAAGAGGGGGTTCACTATGGCTACACCTTC. Protein sequence: CASTQEGVHYGYTF.

As to this clone: Within the sample, other DNA sequences also encode this same CDR3. CDR3 in amino acids: CASSRPQGAGNTIYF. For the CDR3, the DNA is TGTGCCAGCAGCCGTCCACAGGGGGCTGGAAACACCATATATTTT. The rearrangement links TRBV5-4 to TRBJ1-3, with TRBD1 identical over 8 bases. The germline gives CDR1 SGHNT, CDR2 YYREEE (reference sequence). The J segment lost 2 bases and the V segment lost 4 bases, leaving 5 bases of the junction unmatched. The CDR3 loop spans 15 amino acids.

V and J are TRBV19 and TRBJ1-2; D is possibly TRBD1 (5 bases). Trimming left V 10 bases short and J 2 bases short, with 14 bases between. Germline CDR1 reads LNHDA; CDR2 reads SQIVND (reference sequence). The CDR3 extends over 13 amino acids. The CDR3 DNA follows: TGTGCCACCTCAGGGAGGAGGAACTATGGCTACACCTTC. Translated: CATSGRRNYGYTF.

This clone was seen more than once but under ten times. This rearrangement joins TRBV15 to TRBJ2-2; 9 nucleotides line up with TRBD1. The CDR3 sequence is 14 residues long. Trimming took 5 bases from V and 5 from J; bases not matched to a gene: 3. Germline V lookup: CDR1 LNHNV, CDR2 YYDKDF (reference sequence). DNA for the CDR3: TGTGCCACCAGCCGGGACAGGGAGACCGGGGAGCTGTTTTTT. This translates into CATSRDRETGELFF.

This clone was counted many times. This CDR3 reads CASSSWTGHYGYTF. CDR3 in DNA: TGTGCCAGCAGCTCCTGGACAGGGCACTATGGCTACACCTTC. The chain couples TRBV5-4 to TRBJ1-2; 8 bases fit TRBD1. The CDR3 is 14 residues long. Germline V gene lookup returns CDR1 SGHNT and CDR2 YYREEE (reference sequence). J lost 3 bases, V lost 3 bases, and 4 bases had no gene match.

This clone occurred a few times. CDR3 residues: CASSRGTSGGAADTQYF. DNA of the CDR3: TGTGCCAGCAGCCGCGGGACTAGCGGGGGGGCAGCAGATACGCAGTATTTT. The V and J genes are TRBV7-6 and TRBJ2-3, with 16 bases that match TRBD2. Germline CDR1 reads SGHVS; CDR2 reads FNYEAQ. With V trimmed by 5 bases and J by 4 bases, 6 bases remained unmatched. The CDR3 covers 17 residues.

The chain combines TRBV5-8 with TRBJ2-7; D unresolved. Trimming cost V 0 bases and J 2 bases, with 12 bases left between them. Looked up from germline, CDR1 is SGHTS and CDR2 is YDEGEE. The CDR3 is 15 residues long. CDR3: CASSLEATIPYEQYV. CDR3 nucleotide sequence: TGTGCCAGCAGCTTGGAGGCAACTATCCCCTACGAGCAGTACGTC.

V is TRBV5-6 and J is TRBJ2-1, with 12 bases that match TRBD2. Trimming removed 2 bases from V and 8 bases from J; junction bases left unmatched: 5. The CDR3 contains 15 residues. Germline V CDR1 and CDR2: SGHDT, YYEEEE. The CDR3 is CASSFPSGGADEQFF. The CDR3 region has the DNA TGTGCCAGCAGCTTCCCTAGCGGGGGGGCCGATGAGCAGTTCTTC.

The chain links TRBV29-1 to TRBJ1-2; D is perhaps TRBD1 (5 bases). Trimming left V 4 bases short and J 7 bases short, with 13 bases between. This CDR3 region has 12 residues. Germline V CDR1 and CDR2: SQVTM, ANQGSEA. The CDR3 is CSVGGVDRGYTF. The CDR3 DNA is TGCAGCGTTGGGGGGGTAGATCGTGGCTACACCTTC.

J is TRBJ1-1 and V is TRBV27; D perhaps matches TRBD1 (6 bases). The V gene lost 6 bases and the J gene lost 1 base, with 12 bases spanning the gap. This CDR3 comprises 14 residues. Germline values: CDR1 MNHEY, CDR2 SMNVEV (reference sequence). The CDR3 coding sequence is TGTGCCAGCAGGCAGACAGGCAAGAACACTGAAGCTTTCTTT. As protein: CASRQTGKNTEAFF.

The V gene is TRBV28, the J gene TRBJ2-1, with TRBD2 matching over 8 bases. The length of the CDR3 is 19 residues. Germline lookup yields CDR1 MDHEN and CDR2 SYDVKM. Losses at the gene ends were 3 bases for V and 2 bases for J; bases not matched to a gene: 15. The CDR3 spells CASSFTFEPGLGTYNEQFF. CDR3 nucleotides: TGTGCCAGCAGTTTCACCTTTGAGCCGGGACTAGGAACCTACAATGAGCAGTTCTTC.

In the case of this clone: Germline is not matched at one junction end, which may reflect a read error. The DNA for the CDR3 is TGTGCCAGCAGTTTAGCTAGCGGGGGGGGGTACAATGAGCAGTTCTTC. Amino acid sequence: CASSLASGGGYNEQFF. The chain employs TRBV7-2 and TRBJ2-1; 12 nucleotides agree with TRBD2. The germline V gene encodes CDR1 SGHTA and CDR2 FQGNSA. The CDR3 loop spans 16 amino acids. Full variable domain (remainder filled in from reference TRBV7-2 and TRBJ2-1): GAGVSQSPSNKVTEKGKDVELRCDPISGHTALYWYRQSLGQGLEFLIYFQGNSAPDKSGLPSDRFSAERTGGSVSTLTIQRTQQEDSAVYLCASSLASGGGYNEQFFGPGTRLTVL.

The V call is TRBV15, the J call TRBJ1-5; D is unclear. Germline values: CDR1 LNHNV, CDR2 YYDKDF (reference sequence). The germline V and J ends were trimmed by 4 bases and 9 bases, with 13 bases remaining between them. This CDR3 is 13 amino acids long. CDR3 in DNA: TGTGCCACCAGCATAACGGGGAGTGGGCCCCAGCATTTT. Translation: CATSITGSGPQHF.

Points on this clone: The same CDR3 is also encoded by other DNA sequences in this sample. V gene TRBV7-9 combines with J gene TRBJ2-5, with 9 positions matching TRBD2. J gave up 4 bases and V 0 bases, and 3 bases lay outside the gene matches. This CDR3 comprises 15 residues. The V gene's germline CDR1 is SEHNR and CDR2 FQNEAQ (reference sequence). The CDR3: CASSLAAGGRETQYF. CDR3 coding DNA: TGTGCCAGCAGCTTAGCGGCGGGGGGGAGAGAGACCCAGTACTTC.